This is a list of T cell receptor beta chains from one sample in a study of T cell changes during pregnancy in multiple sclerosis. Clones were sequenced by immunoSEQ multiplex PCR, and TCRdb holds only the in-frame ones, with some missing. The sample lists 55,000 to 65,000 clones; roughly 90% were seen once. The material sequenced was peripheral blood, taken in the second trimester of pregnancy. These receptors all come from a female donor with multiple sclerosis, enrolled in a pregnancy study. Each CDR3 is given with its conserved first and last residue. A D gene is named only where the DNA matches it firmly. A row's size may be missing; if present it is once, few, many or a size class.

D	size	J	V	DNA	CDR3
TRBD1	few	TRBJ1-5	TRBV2	TGTGCCAGCATCCGGGACAGGGGGAGGGAGCCCCAGCATTTT	CASIRDRGREPQHF
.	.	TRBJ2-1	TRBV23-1	TGCGCCAGCAGTAGAGATGAGCAGTTCTTC	CASSRDEQFF
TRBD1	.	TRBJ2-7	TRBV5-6	TGTGCCAGCAGCTGGGACAGGGGGAACTACGAGCAGTACTTC	CASSWDRGNYEQYF
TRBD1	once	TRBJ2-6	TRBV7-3	TGTGCCAGCAGCGCCGGGACAGGGTCCTCTGGGGCCAACGTCCTGACTTTC	CASSAGTGSSGANVLTF
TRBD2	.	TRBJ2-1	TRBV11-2	TGTGCCAGCAGCTCACCCCGGGAGGGTAGGTCCTACAATGAGCAGTTCTTC	CASSSPREGRSYNEQFF
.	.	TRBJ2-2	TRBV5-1	TGCGCCAGCAGCCCTTGGGGGGTTACCGGGGAGCTGTTTTTT	CASSPWGVTGELFF
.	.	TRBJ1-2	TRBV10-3	TGTGCCATCAGTGACCATACAGACATGGACTATGGCTACACCTTC	CAISDHTDMDYGYTF
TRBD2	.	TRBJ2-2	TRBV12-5	TGTGCTAGTGGTTTGACGAGACTAGCGGGAGTTAGCGGGGAGCTGTTTTTT	CASGLTRLAGVSGELFF
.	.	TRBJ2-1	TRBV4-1	TGCGCCAGCAGCCAAGTGGACATGGGGTTTCGTCTGTCCAATGAGCAGTTCTTC	CASSQVDMGFRLSNEQFF
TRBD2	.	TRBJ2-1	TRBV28	TGTGCCAGCAGGTCTAGCGGGAGTTTAGGGAATGAGCAGTTCTTC	CASRSSGSLGNEQFF
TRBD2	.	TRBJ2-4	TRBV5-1	TGCGCCAGCAGTCAGTTCGGGACTAGCGGGGATATGGACTCCAAACTAGCCAAAAACATTCAGTACTTC	CASSQFGTSGDMDSKLAKNIQYF
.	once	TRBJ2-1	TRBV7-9	TGTGCCAGCAGCCCCGAGGGCGGGACCCCTGACAATGAGCAGTTCTTC	CASSPEGGTPDNEQFF
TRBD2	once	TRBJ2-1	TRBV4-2	TGTGCCAGCAGCCGGGACTATTCTTACAATGAGCAGTTCTTC	CASSRDYSYNEQFF
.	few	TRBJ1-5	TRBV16	TGTGCCAGCAGCCAAGGTCCAGGCAATCAGCCCCAGCATTTT	CASSQGPGNQPQHF
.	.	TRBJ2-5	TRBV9	TGTGCCAGCAGCGTAGGCACTAGCAGTGGTGAGACCCAGTACTTC	CASSVGTSSGETQYF
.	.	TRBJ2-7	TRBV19	TGTGCCAGTAGTACTGGAGGGCCGTCGAACGAGCAGTACTTC	CASSTGGPSNEQYF
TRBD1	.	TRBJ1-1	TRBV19	TGTGCCAGTAGTACCGGACAGGGGAGGTGGTCTGAAGCTTTCTTT	CASSTGQGRWSEAFF
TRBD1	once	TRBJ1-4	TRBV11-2	TGTGCCAGCAGCTTCCCGACAGGGGAAGACGAAAAACTGTTTTTT	CASSFPTGEDEKLFF
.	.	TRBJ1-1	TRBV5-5	TGTGCCAGCAGCTTGGGGCTGAACACTGAAGCTTTCTTT	CASSLGLNTEAFF
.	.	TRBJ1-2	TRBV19	TGTGCCAGTAGTGGTTTCCGGGTGGACTATGGCTACACCTTC	CASSGFRVDYGYTF
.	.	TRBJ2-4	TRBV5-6	TGTGCCAGCAGCATGGGAGGCAGTGACATTCAGTACTTC	CASSMGGSDIQYF
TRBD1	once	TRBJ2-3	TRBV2	TGTGCCAGCAGTCGGATAAGGACAGGGGGGGCAGATACGCAGTATTTT	CASSRIRTGGADTQYF
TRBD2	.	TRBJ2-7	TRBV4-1	TGCGCCAGCAGCCAAGAGGGACTAGCGGGCGAGCAGTACTTC	CASSQEGLAGEQYF
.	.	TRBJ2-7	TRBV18	TGTGCCAGCTCACCAAGCGGGCTTACCTACGAGCAGTACTTC	CASSPSGLTYEQYF
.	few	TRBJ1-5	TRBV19	TGTGCCAGTAGTGAGAGGGTGTCGGTTCAGCCCCAGCATTTT	CASSERVSVQPQHF
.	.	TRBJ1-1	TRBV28	TGTGCCAGCAGTTTATCCACCGGGACTCCCATGAACACTGAAGCTTTCTTT	CASSLSTGTPMNTEAFF
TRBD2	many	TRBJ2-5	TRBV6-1	TGTGCCAGCAGTGAACTAGCGGGAGGGCAAGAGACCCAGTACTTC	CASSELAGGQETQYF
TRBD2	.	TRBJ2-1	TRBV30	TGTGCCTGGGGAGCTCCGTGGACTAGGTCTCTAGATGAGCAGTTCTTC	CAWGAPWTRSLDEQFF